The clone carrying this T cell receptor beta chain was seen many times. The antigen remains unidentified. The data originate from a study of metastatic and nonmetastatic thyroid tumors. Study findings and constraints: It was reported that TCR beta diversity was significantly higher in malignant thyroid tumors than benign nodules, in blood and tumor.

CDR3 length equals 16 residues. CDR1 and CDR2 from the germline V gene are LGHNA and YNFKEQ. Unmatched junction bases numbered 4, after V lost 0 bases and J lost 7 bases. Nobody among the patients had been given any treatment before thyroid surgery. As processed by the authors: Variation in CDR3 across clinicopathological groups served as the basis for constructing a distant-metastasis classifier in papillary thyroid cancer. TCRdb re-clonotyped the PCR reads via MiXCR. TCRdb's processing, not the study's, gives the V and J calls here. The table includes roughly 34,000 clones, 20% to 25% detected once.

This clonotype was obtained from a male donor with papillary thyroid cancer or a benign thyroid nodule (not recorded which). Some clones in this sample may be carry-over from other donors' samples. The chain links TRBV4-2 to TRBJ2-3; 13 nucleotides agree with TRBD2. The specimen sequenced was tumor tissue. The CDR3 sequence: CASSQDRTSGSNTQYF. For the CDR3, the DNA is TGTGCCAGCAGCCAAGATCGGACTAGCGGGAGTAATACGCAGTATTTT.